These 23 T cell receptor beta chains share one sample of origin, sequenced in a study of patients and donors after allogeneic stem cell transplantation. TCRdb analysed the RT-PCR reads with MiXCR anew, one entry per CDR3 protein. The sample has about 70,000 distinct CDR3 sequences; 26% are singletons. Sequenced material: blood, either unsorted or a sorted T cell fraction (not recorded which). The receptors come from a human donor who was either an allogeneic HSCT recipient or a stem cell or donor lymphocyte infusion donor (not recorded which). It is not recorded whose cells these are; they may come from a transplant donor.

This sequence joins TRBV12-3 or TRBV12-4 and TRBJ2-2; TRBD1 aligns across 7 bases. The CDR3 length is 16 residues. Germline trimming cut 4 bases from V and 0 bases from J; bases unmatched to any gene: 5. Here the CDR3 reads CASSYDRVANTGELFF. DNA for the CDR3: TGTGCCAGCAGTTACGACAGGGTCGCGAACACCGGGGAGCTGTTTTTT.

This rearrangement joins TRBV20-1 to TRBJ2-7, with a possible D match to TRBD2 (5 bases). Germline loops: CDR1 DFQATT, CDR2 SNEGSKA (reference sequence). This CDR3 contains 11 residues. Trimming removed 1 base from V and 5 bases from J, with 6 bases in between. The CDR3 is CSARGLNEQYF. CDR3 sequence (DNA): TGCAGTGCTAGAGGACTAAACGAGCAGTACTTC.

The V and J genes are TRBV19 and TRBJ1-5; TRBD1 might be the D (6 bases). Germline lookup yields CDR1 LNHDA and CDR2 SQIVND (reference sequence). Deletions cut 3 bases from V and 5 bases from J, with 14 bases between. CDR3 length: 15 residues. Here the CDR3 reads CASSIGGFGHQPQHF. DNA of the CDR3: TGTGCCAGTAGTATTGGGGGCTTCGGGCATCAGCCCCAGCATTTT.

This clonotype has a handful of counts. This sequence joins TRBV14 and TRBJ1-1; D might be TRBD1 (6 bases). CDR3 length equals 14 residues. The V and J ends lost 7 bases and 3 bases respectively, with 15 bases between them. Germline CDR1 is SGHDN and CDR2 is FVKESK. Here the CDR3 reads CASTPIQGYTEAFF. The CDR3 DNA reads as TGTGCCAGCACCCCGATTCAGGGGTACACTGAAGCTTTCTTT.

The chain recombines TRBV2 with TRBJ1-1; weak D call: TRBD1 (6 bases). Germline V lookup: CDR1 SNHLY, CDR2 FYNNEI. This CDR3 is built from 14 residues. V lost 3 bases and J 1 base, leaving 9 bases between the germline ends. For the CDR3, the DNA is TGTGCCAGCAGTGATCTGACAGGGAACACTGAAGCTTTCTTT. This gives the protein CASSDLTGNTEAFF.

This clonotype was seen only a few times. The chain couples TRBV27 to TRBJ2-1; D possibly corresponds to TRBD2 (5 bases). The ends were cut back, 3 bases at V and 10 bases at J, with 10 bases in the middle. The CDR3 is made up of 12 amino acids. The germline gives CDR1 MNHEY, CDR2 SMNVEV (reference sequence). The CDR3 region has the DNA TGTGCCAGCAGTTTTCTGGGCGGGGAGCAGTTCTTC. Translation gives CASSFLGGEQFF.

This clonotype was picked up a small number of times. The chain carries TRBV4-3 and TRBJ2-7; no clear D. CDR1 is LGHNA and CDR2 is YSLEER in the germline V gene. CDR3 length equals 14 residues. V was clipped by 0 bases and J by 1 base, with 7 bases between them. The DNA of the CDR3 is TGCGCCAGCAGCCAAGAGACTCCGTCCTACGAGCAGTACTTC. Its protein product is CASSQETPSYEQYF.

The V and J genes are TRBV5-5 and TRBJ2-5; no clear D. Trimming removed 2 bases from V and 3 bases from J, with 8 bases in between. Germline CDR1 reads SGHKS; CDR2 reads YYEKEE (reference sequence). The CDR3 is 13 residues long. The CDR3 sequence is CASSFSREETQYF. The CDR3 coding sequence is TGTGCCAGCAGCTTTTCTAGGGAAGAGACCCAGTACTTC.

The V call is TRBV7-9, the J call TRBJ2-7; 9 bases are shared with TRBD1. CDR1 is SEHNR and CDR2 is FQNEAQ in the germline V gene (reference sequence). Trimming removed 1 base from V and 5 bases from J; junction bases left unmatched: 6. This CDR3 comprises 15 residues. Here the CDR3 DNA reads TGTGCCAGCAGCTTAGGCGACAGGGGGGGTCACGAGCAGTACTTC. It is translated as CASSLGDRGGHEQYF. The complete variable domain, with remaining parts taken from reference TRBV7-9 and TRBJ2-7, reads DTGVSQNPRHKITKRGQNVTFRCDPISEHNRLYWYRQTLGQGPEFLTYFQNEAQLEKSRLLSDRFSAERPKGSFSTLEIQRTEQGDSAMYLCASSLGDRGGHEQYFGPGTRLTVT.

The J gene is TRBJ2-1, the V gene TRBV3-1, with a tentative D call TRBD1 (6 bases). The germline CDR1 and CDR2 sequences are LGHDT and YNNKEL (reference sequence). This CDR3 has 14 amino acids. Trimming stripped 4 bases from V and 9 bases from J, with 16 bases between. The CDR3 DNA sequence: TGTGCCAGCAGCCCACCTCACAGGGTTATTGAGCAGTTCTTC. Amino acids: CASSPPHRVIEQFF.

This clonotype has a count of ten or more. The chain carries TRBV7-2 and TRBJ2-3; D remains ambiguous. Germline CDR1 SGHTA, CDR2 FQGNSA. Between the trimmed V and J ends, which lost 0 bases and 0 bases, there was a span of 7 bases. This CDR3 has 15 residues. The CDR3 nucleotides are TGTGCCAGCAGCTTAGCACCTGGAAGCACAGATACGCAGTATTTT. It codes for CASSLAPGSTDTQYF.

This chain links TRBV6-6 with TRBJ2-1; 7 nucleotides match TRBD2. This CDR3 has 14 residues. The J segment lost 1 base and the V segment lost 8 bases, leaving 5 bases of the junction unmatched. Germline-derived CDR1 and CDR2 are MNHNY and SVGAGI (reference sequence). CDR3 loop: CASLGTISYNEQFF. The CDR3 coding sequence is TGTGCCAGCTTGGGGACTATATCCTACAATGAGCAGTTCTTC.

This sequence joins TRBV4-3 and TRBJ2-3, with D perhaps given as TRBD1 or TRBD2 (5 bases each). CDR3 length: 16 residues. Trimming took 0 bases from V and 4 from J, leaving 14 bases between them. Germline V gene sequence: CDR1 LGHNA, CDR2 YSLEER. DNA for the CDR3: TGCGCCAGCAGCCAAGATCCAGCGAGGGGAGCAGATACGCAGTATTTT. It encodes CASSQDPARGADTQYF.

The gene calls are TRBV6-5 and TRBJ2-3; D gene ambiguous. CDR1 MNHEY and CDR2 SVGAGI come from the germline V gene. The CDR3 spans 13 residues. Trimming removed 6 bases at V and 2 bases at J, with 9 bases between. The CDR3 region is CASSPFITDTQYF. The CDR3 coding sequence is TGTGCCAGCAGCCCCTTTATCACAGATACGCAGTATTTT.

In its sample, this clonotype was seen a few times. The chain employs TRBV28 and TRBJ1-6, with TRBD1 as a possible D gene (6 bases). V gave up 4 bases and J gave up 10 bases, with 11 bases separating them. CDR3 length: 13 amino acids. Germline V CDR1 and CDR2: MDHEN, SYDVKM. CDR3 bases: TGTGCCAGCAGTTCCACAGGGCCCTCACCCCTCCACTTT. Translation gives CASSSTGPSPLHF.

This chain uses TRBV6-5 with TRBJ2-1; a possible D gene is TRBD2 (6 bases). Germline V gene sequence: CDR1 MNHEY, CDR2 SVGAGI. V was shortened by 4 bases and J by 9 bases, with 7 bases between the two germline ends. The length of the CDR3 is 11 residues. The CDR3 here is CASSLGGEQFF. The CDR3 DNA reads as TGTGCCAGCAGTTTGGGGGGTGAGCAGTTCTTC.

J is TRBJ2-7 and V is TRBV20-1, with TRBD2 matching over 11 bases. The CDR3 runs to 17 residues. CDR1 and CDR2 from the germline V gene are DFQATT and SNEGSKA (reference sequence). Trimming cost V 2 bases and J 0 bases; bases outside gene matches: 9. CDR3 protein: CSARIPLAGDPSYEQYF. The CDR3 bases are TGCAGTGCTAGAATACCACTAGCGGGAGACCCCTCCTACGAGCAGTACTTC.

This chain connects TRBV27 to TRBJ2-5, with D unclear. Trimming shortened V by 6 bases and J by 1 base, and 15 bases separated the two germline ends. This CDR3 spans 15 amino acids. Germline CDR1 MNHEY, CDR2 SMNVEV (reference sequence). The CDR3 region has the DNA TGTGCCAGCAGCCCAGCGTCAGAATCCCAAGAGACCCAGTACTTC. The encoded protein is CASSPASESQETQYF.

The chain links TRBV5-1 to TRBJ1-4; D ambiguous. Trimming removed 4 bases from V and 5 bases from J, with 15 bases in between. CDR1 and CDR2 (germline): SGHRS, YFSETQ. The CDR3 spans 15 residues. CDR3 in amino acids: CASSQTAQWNEKLFF. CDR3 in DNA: TGCGCCAGCAGCCAGACCGCCCAGTGGAATGAAAAACTGTTTTTT.

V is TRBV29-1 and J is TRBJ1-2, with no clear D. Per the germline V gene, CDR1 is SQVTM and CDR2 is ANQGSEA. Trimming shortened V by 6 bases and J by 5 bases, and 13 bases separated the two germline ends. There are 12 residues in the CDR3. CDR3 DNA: TGCAGCGTATACAAAGGTCGATATGGCTACACCTTC. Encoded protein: CSVYKGRYGYTF.

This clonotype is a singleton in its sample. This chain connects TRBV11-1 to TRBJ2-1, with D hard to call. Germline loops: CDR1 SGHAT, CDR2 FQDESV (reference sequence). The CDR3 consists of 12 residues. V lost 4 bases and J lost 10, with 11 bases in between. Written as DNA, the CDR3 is TGTGCCAGCAGCTCAAAACCGAAGGAGCAGTTCTTC. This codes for CASSSKPKEQFF.

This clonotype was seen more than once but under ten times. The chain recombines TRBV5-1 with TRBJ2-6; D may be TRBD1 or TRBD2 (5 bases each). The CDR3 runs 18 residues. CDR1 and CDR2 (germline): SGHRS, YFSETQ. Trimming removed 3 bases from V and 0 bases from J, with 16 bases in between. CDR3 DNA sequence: TGCGCCAGCAGCTCCTCAGGGTCCCTAGCCTCTGGGGCCAACGTCCTGACTTTC. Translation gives CASSSSGSLASGANVLTF.

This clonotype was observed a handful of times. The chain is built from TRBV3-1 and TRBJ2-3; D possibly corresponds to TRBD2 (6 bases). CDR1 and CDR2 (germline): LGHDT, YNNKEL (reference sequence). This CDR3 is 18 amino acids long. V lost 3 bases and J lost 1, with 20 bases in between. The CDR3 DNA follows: TGTGCCAGCAGCCATCTAGCGTTGACCTCTACTGGCACAGATACGCAGTATTTT. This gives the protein CASSHLALTSTGTDTQYF.